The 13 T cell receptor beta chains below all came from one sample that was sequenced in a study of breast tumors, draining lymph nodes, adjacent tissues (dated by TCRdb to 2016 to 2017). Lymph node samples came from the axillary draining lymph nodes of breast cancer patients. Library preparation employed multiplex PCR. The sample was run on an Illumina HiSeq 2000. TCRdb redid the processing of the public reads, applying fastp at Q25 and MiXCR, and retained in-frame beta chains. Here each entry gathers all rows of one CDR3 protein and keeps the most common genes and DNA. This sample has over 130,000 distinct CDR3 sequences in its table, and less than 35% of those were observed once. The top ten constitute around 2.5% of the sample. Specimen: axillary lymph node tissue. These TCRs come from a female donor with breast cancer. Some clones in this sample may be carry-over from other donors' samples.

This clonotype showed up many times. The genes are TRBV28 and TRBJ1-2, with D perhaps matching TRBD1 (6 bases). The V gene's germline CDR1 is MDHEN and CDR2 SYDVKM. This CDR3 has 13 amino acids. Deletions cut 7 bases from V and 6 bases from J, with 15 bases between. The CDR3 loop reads CASNTQGFNGYTF. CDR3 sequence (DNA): TGTGCCAGCAACACGCAGGGGTTCAATGGCTACACCTTC.

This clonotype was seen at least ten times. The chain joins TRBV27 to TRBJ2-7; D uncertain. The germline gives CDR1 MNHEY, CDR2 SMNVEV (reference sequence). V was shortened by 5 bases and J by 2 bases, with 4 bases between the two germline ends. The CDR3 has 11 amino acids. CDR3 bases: TGTGCCAGCAGTCCTACCTACGAGCAGTACTTC. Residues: CASSPTYEQYF.

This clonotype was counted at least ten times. CDR3 sequence reads: CASSPRGRGTDTQYF. The CDR3 bases are TGTGCCAGCAGTCCACGGGGGCGGGGCACAGATACGCAGTATTTT. The gene calls are TRBV11-2 and TRBJ2-3, with D perhaps being TRBD1 or TRBD2 (6 bases each). The CDR3 totals 15 residues. Per germline, CDR1 SGHAT and CDR2 FQNNGV. Trimming left V 6 bases short and J 1 base short, with 14 bases between.

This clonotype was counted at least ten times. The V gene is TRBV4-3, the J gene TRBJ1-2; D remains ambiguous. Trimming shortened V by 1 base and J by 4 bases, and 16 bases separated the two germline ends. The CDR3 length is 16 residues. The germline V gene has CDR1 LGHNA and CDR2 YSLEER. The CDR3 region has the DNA TGCGCCAGCAGCCAAGCCGGGATTGGGAATACCTATGGCTACACCTTC. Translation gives CASSQAGIGNTYGYTF.

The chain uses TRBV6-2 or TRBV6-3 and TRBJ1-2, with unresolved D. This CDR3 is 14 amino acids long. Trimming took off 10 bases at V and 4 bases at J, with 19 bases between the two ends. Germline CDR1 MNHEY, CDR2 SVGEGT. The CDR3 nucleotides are TGTGCCACCAACCACCTAACTGGTGGCTATGGCTACACCTTC. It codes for CATNHLTGGYGYTF.

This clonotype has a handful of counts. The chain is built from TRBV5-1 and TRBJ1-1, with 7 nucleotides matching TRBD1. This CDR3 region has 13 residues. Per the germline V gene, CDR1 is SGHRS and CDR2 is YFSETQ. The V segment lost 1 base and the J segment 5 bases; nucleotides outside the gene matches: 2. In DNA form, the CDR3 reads TGCGCCAGCAGCTTGTCAGGGGGGACTGAAGCTTTCTTT. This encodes CASSLSGGTEAFF.

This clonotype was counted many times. CDR3 in DNA: TGTGCCAGCAGCCAAGTCAGGGGGCAAACCGGGGAGCTGTTTTTT. Protein sequence: CASSQVRGQTGELFF. The V gene is TRBV4-2, the J gene TRBJ2-2; TRBD1 matches 8 bases. In germline, CDR1 is LGHNA, CDR2 YNFKEQ. Trimming at V came to 1 base and at J to 5 bases, leaving 3 bases not matched to a gene. The CDR3 runs 15 residues.

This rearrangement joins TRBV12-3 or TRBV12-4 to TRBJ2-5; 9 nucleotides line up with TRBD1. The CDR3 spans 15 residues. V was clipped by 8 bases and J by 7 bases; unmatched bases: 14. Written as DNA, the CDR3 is TGTGCCAGCGGACCCGGACGGGACAGGGATAGGACCCAGTACTTC. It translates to CASGPGRDRDRTQYF.

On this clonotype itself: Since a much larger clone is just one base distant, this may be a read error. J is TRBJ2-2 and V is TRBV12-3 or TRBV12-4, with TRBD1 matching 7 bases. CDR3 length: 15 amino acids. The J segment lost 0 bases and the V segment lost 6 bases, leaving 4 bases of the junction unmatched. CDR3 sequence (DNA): TGTGCCAGCAGCCACCAGGGGGCGAACACCGGGGAGCTGTTTTTT. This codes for CASSHQGANTGELFF.

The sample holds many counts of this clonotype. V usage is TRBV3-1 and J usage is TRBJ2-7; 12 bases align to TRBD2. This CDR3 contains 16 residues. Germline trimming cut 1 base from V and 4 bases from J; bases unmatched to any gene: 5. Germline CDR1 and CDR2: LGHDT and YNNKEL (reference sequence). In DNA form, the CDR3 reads TGTGCCAGCAGCCAAGGATCTAGCGGGGGGGCATACGAGCAGTACGTC. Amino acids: CASSQGSSGGAYEQYV.

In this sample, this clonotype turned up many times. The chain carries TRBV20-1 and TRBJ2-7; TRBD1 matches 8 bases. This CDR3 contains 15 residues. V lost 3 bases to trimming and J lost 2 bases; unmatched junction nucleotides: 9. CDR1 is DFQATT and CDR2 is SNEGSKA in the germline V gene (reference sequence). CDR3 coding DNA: TGCAGTGCTAGGCCGGGACAGGAGCCAACCTACGAGCAGTACTTC. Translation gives CSARPGQEPTYEQYF.

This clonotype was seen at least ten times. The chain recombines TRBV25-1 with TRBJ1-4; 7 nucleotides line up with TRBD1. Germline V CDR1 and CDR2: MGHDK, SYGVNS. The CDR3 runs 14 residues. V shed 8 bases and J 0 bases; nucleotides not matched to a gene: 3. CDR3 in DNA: TGTGCCAGCGGGACAGACACAACTAATGAAAAACTGTTTTTT. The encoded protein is CASGTDTTNEKLFF.

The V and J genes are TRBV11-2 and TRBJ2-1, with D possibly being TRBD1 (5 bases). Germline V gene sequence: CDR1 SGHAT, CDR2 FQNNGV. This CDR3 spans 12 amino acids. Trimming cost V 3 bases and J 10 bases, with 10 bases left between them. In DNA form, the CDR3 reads TGTGCCAGCAGCTTCAGGGTCCCCGAGCAGTTCTTC. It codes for CASSFRVPEQFF. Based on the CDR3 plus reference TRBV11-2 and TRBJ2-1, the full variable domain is EAGVAQSPRYKIIEKRQSVAFWCNPISGHATLYWYQQILGQGPKLLIQFQNNGVVDDSQLPKDRFSAERLKGVDSTLKIQPAKLEDSAVYLCASSFRVPEQFFGPGTRLTVL.